The clone carrying this T cell receptor beta chain has just one count. Its specificity is unknown. Produced via immunoSEQ multiplex PCR; TCRdb's table is partial and in-frame only. The data contain around 26,000 clones, 80% to 90% of them singletons. CDR3 size: 14 residues. Per germline, CDR1 SEHNR and CDR2 FQNEAQ (reference sequence). With V trimmed by 4 bases and J by 3 bases, 5 bases remained unmatched. The data were obtained in a study of T cell responses to AZD1222 COVID-19 vaccine. Study-wide results and caveats: At study baseline, merely several AZD1222 recipients were seropositive. There were vaccine-associated CD4 TCRs across spike, dominant at 160-218 and 743-854.

The source is an adult who received the AZD1222 COVID-19 vaccine. The source material was peripheral blood, sampled 28 days after the second AZD1222 dose. The gene calls are TRBV7-9 and TRBJ2-7; TRBD1 aligns across 8 bases. CDR3 residues: CASSSGQGNYEQYF. The CDR3 DNA reads TGTGCCAGCAGCTCCGGACAGGGCAACTACGAGCAGTACTTC.